A selection of T cell receptor beta chains follows, all from one sample in a study of T cell changes during pregnancy in multiple sclerosis. Here immunoSEQ multiplex PCR was the method, and the copy in TCRdb shows in-frame clones only, minus some. The sample comprises roughly 50,000 clones, more than 85% of which are singletons, and about 1% rests with the top ten. The sample here was peripheral blood, taken after pregnancy. These TCRs come from a female donor in good health, enrolled as a control in a pregnancy study. The CDR3 runs from the conserved cysteine through the conserved F or W. A D gene is named only where the DNA matches it firmly. Size is stated for part of the rows, as once, few or many counts, or as a class when the clone is expanded.

TRBV11-2	TRBD2	-	TRBJ2-7	TGTGCCACCTCCATTGGGGCTAGCGGGAGAGACGAGCAGTACTTC	CATSIGASGRDEQYF
TRBV19	TRBD2	few	TRBJ2-1	TGTGCCAGTAGTATTGCCAGCGGGGGGGCAATCTACAATGAGCAGTTCTTC	CASSIASGGAIYNEQFF
TRBV5-1	-	-	TRBJ2-6	TGCGCCAGCAGCCCGGGCGGGTCTGGGGCCAACGTCCTGACTTTC	CASSPGGSGANVLTF
TRBV10-3	TRBD1	-	TRBJ2-3	TGTGCCATCAGTGCCGTTCCAGGGGGCACAATCCACACAGATACGCAGTATTTT	CAISAVPGGTIHTDTQYF
TRBV19	TRBD1	-	TRBJ1-6	TGTGCCTGTCAGGGGGGTTATAATTCACCCCTCCACTTT	CACQGGYNSPLHF
TRBV2	-	-	TRBJ1-5	TGTGCCAGCAGTGTCAGGGTCAATCAGCCCCAGCATTTT	CASSVRVNQPQHF
TRBV19	-	-	TRBJ2-3	TGTGCCAGTAGTCGGGGGATGGATACGCAGTATTTT	CASSRGMDTQYF
TRBV15	-	-	TRBJ1-5	TGTGCCACCAGCAGAGAATCCAGGGGTTCTCAGCCCCAGCATTTT	CATSRESRGSQPQHF
TRBV7-2	-	-	TRBJ1-1	TGTGCCAGCAGCTTAGAGACAATCAGCACTGAAGCTTTCTTT	CASSLETISTEAFF
TRBV9	TRBD2	-	TRBJ2-3	TGTGCCAGCAGCCCGGGGACTAGTGCAGATACGCAGTATTTT	CASSPGTSADTQYF
TRBV7-2	-	-	TRBJ2-7	TGTGCCAGCAGCTCTTCGACAGCCACCCACGAGCAGTACTTC	CASSSSTATHEQYF
TRBV14	TRBD1	few	TRBJ1-6	TGTGCCAGCAGCTTGGACAGGGGACGTTCACCCCTCCACTTT	CASSLDRGRSPLHF
TRBV6-5	TRBD1	few	TRBJ1-2	TGTGCCAGCAGTGGGGGACAGGGGGCATATGGCTACACCTTC	CASSGGQGAYGYTF
TRBV7-2	-	-	TRBJ2-7	TGTGCCAGCAGCGCTGGGGGAGGCAGGGGGGAGCAGTACTTC	CASSAGGGRGEQYF
TRBV7-9	-	few	TRBJ1-6	TGTGCCAGCAGCTTAGACAGGGTGGGGAATTCACCCCTCCACTTT	CASSLDRVGNSPLHF
TRBV6-1	TRBD1	-	TRBJ1-2	TGTGCCAGCAGTGAATATTGGGGACAGGGGGCATCGTATGGCTACACCTTC	CASSEYWGQGASYGYTF
TRBV6-5	-	-	TRBJ2-7	TGTGCCAGCAGTTACTCTCCCGAGGTTTTGGGCGAGCAGTACTTC	CASSYSPEVLGEQYF
TRBV5-8	TRBD2	-	TRBJ2-3	TGTGCCAGCAGCTTGGTCGGGCGGGGGAGCTTCACAGATACGCAGTATTTT	CASSLVGRGSFTDTQYF
TRBV5-1	-	-	TRBJ2-7	TGCGCCAGCAGCTTGGACCCTATGGGCAGGCTCTCCTACGAGCAGTACTTC	CASSLDPMGRLSYEQYF
TRBV28	TRBD1	-	TRBJ2-7	TGTGCCAGCAGCGTTAGTCCGGGACAGGGGACGTCCGAGCAGTACTTC	CASSVSPGQGTSEQYF
TRBV6-1	TRBD1	-	TRBJ1-1	TGTGCCAGCATCACAGGGGGAGTAAACACTGAAGCTTTCTTT	CASITGGVNTEAFF
TRBV7-2	-	-	TRBJ1-1	TGTGCCAGCAGCCTCTCGGGGAGGAGCCTGAACACTGAAGCTTTCTTT	CASSLSGRSLNTEAFF
TRBV5-1	TRBD2	-	TRBJ2-3	TGCGCCAGCAGCCTGACTAGCGGCGAATGGGATACGCAGTATTTT	CASSLTSGEWDTQYF
TRBV29-1	TRBD1	-	TRBJ1-1	TGCAGCGCTGGACAGGGGGCCGAGAACACTGAAGCTTTCTTT	CSAGQGAENTEAFF
TRBV5-5	-	-	TRBJ2-7	TGTGCCAGCAGCTTCCAGGGGTCGGCCTACGAGCAGTACTTC	CASSFQGSAYEQYF
TRBV9	-	-	TRBJ1-1	TGTGCCAGCAGCGTAGTGATGGGAGGGAGCACTGAAGCTTTCTTT	CASSVVMGGSTEAFF
TRBV7-6	-	-	TRBJ1-4	TGTGCCAGCAGCGACCAGGCGGGGACTAATGAAAAACTGTTTTTT	CASSDQAGTNEKLFF
TRBV5-6	TRBD1	-	TRBJ1-5	TGTGCCAGCAGTGGGACAGGGGGACAGCCCCAGCATTTT	CASSGTGGQPQHF